The sequence of this TCR beta chain was determined in a study of graft-versus-host responses after intestinal transplantation. The overall study: Multivisceral, liver-intestinal, or isolated intestinal grafts were transplanted into recipients. Anti-thymocyte globulin served as induction for all recipients, who then took tacrolimus and steroids for about 3 years.

TCRdb keeps only in-frame clones here, not all; method: immunoSEQ multiplex PCR. The sample consists of tens of thousands of clones, about 94% of them appearing once. Trimming cost V 0 bases and J 9 bases, with 14 bases left between them. Germline CDR1 SNHLY, CDR2 FYNNEI. The CDR3 covers 14 residues. As concerns this clone: Its specificity is unknown.

The sample in question was unstimulated CD4+ T cells sorted from spleen or lymph node cells, obtained before transplant. The receptor comes from a human donor who was the organ donor for an intestinal transplant. The V gene is TRBV2, the J gene TRBJ2-5, with D perhaps TRBD1 or TRBD2 (6 bases each). The CDR3 DNA is TGTGCCAGCAGTGAAGCGCGGGACACCGGAGCCCAGTACTTC. It specifies CASSEARDTGAQYF.